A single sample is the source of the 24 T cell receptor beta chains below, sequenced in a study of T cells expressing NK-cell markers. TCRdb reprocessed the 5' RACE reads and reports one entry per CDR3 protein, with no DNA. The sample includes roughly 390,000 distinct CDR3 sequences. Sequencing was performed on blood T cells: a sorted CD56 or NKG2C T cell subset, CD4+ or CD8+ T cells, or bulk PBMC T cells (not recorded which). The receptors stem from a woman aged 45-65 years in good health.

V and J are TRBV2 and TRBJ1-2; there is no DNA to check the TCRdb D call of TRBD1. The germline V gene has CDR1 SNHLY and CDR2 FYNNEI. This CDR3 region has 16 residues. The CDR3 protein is CASKKDRDISLYGYTF.

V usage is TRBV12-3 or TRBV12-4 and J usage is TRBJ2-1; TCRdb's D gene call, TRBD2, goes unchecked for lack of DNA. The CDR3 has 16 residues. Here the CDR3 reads CASTSTSSDTYNEQFF.

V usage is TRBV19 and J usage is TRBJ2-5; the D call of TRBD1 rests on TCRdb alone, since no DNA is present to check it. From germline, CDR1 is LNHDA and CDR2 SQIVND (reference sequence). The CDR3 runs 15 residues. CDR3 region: CATKAGTGDGETQYF.

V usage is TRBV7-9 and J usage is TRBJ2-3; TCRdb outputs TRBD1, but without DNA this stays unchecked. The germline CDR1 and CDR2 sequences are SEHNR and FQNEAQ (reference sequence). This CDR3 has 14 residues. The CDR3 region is CASSSGLARNTQYF.

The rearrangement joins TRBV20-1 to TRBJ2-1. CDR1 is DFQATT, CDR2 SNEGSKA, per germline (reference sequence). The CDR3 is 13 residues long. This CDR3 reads CSARGEFADEQFF.

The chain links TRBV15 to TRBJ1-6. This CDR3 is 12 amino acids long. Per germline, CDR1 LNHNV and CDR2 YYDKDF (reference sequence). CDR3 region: CATSRAGSPLHF.

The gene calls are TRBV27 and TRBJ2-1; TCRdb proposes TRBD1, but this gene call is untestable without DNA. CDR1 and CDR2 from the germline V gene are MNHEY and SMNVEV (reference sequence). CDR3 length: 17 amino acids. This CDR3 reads CASSYPPSAGFLSEQFF.

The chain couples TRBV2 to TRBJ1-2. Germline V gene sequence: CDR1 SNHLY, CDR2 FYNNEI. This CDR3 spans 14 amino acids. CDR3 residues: CASSEVPGLYGYTF.

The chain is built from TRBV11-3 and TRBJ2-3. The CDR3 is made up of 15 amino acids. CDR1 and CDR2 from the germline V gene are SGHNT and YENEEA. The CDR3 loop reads CASSPWVSASDTQYF.

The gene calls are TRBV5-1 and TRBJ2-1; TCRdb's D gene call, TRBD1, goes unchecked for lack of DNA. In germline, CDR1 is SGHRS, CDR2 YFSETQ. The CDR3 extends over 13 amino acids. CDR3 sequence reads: CATRRDPEREQFF.

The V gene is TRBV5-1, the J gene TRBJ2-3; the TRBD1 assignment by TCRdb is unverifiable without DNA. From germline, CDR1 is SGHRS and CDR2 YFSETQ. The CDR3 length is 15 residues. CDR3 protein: CASSLAGATTDTQYF.

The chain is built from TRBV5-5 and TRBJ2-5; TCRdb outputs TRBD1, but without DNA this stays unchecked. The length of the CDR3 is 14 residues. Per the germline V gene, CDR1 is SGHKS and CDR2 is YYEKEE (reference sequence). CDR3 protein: CASTRTGWGETQYF.

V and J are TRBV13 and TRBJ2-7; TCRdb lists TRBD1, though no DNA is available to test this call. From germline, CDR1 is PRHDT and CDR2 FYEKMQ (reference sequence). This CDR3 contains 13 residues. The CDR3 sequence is CASSRQGVYEQYF.

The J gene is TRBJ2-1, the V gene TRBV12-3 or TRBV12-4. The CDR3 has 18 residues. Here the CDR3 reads CASSLRVGSAIVLNEQFF.

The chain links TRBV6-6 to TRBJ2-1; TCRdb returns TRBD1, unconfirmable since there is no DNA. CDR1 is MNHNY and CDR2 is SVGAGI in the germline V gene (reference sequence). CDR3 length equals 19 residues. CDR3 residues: CASSPRKGCAGQDWCEQFF.

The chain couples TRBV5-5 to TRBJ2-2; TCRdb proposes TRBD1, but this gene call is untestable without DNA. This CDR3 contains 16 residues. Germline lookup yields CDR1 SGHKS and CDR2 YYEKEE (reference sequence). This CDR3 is CASSMGQGSVTGELFF.

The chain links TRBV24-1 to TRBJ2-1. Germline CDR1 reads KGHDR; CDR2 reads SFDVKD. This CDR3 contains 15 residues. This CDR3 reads CATSGTEKPYNEQFF.

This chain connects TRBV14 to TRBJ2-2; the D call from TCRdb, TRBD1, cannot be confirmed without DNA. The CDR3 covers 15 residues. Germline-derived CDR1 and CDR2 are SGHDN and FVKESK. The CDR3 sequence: CASSPNRRVAGELFF.

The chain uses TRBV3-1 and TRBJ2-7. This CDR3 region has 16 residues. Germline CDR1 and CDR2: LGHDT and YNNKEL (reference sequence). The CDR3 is CASSQDVGRGSYEQYF.

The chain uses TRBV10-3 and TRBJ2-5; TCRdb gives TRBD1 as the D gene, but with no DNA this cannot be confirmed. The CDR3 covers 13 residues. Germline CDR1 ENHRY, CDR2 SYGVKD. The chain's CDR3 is CAIGHQVQETQYF.

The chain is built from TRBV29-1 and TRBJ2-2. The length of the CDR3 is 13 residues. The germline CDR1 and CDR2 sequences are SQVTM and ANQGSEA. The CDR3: CSVGGQLAGELFF.

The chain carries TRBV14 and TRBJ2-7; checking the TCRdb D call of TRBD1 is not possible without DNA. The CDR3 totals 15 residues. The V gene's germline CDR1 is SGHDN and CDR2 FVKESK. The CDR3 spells CASSRGLTGNYEQYF.

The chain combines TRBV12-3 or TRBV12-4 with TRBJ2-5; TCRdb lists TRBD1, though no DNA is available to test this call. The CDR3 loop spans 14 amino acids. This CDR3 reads CASSWAGAWETQYF.

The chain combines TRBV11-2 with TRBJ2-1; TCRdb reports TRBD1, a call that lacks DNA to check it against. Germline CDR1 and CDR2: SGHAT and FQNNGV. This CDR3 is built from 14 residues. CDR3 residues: CASSPPIQGNEQFF.